This TCR beta chain is from a study of brain T cells in children with intractable seizures (dated by TCRdb to the early 2020s). Context from the whole study: Resected brain tissue from 53 pediatric epilepsy surgery cases was initially screened for immune gene transcripts with a NanoString immunology panel. Of the roughly twelve selected surgery cases, pre-surgery blood was also sequenced for eight, so four had brain tissue only.

What the work shows at the level of the full study, not this receptor alone: Because sequencing depth differed between pre- and post-surgery blood, the absence of clones from the pre-surgery sample may reflect undersampling. The patients' HCMV serostatus was not known, and viral specificity was inferred solely from CDR3 sequence similarity.

The immunoSEQ assay was used to generate TCR beta chain sequences from genomic DNA. Concerning the study's data processing: CDR3 sequences that did not begin with the conserved framework cysteine at position 104 were removed by hand. To get clonality, the normalized Shannon's Diversity Index was subtracted from one, giving values from 0 (maximal diversity) to 1 (oligoclonal). Chi-squared comparison-of-proportions tests assessed whether the same CDR3 differed in frequency between samples, such as brain versus blood. Public clonotypes were found through immuneACCESS searches, while the VDJdb browser was used to judge similarity to known antiviral clonotypes. TCRdb provides this immuneACCESS table in a form limited to in-frame rearrangements. Some clones are lacking; in checked studies, under half of them reflect an unresolved V gene, and why the rest are absent is not known. The V and J calls and the clone size are those of that table, but D and trimming were determined from the DNA. This sample has about 340,000 clones in its table, and approximately 93% of those were observed once. Under 7% of the sample is held by the ten biggest clonotypes.

The CDR3 runs 13 amino acids, cysteine and phenylalanine included. The retained sequence is limited to the CDR3, 39 bases, with the frame set at the first base. The junction shows trimming of 2 bases on V and 2 bases on J, plus 6 bases between the germline ends. The CDR1 and CDR2 encoded by the germline V gene are SGDLS and YYNGEE. The time point label for this specimen denotes: blood from clinic visit 5 months post-surgery; TSC patient then seizure free. Surgery cases with the highest brain T cell transcript signatures were selected for TCR beta chain sequencing of brain tissue and, where available, blood. Patients had been treated with at least one anti-epileptic drug before surgery. TCR-sequenced patients were children with drug-resistant epilepsy due to tuberous sclerosis complex, focal cortical dysplasia, Rasmussen encephalitis or hemimegalencephaly. Bulk genomic DNA was extracted from unsorted brain tissue and whole blood with the Monarch genomic DNA purification kit.

As to this clone: No cognate antigen has been identified for it. It has no much larger one-base neighbor in the sample; base qualities were not kept. Different DNA sequences within this sample yield the same CDR3.

The sequences come from peripheral blood, collected 4 to 5 months after surgery. The clonotype comes from a boy in the first two years of life with tuberous sclerosis and intractable seizures. Recombination connected TRBV9 to TRBJ2-3, with no confidently assigned D gene. In nucleotides, the sequence is TGTGCCAGCAGCGTCCGGTCCACAGATACGCAGTATTTT. Its protein reads: CASSVRSTDTQYF.